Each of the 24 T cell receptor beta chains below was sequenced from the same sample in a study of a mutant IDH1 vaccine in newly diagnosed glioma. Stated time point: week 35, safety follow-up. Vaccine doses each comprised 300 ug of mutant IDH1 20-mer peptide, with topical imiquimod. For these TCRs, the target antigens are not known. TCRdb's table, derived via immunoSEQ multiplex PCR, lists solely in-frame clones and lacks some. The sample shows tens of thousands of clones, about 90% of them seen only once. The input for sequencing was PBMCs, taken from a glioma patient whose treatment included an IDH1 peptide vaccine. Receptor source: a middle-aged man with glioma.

The CDR3 is CASIYGDLNNEQFF. CDR3 sequence (DNA): TGTGCCAGCATTTACGGGGACTTAAACAATGAGCAGTTCTTC. The chain recombines TRBV6-1 with TRBJ2-1; TRBD2 might be the D (6 bases). Germline values: CDR1 MNHNS, CDR2 SASEGT. This CDR3 spans 14 amino acids. The V gene lost 7 bases and the J gene lost 5 bases, with 15 bases spanning the gap.

Written as DNA, the CDR3 is TGTGCCAGCAGCCAAGGAATTGCGAACACCGGGGAGCTGTTTTTT. This translates into CASSQGIANTGELFF. The chain couples TRBV4-2 to TRBJ2-2; unclear D gene. The CDR3 sequence is 15 residues long. V dropped 1 base and J dropped 0 bases, with 6 bases sitting between them. Germline values: CDR1 LGHNA, CDR2 YNFKEQ.

The CDR3 sequence: CASFGSSGTETDTQYF. The DNA of the CDR3 is TGTGCCAGCTTCGGCTCTAGCGGGACGGAGACAGATACGCAGTATTTT. The chain carries TRBV2 and TRBJ2-3; 9 positions agree with TRBD2. This CDR3 comprises 16 residues. V lost 8 bases, J lost 3 bases, and 12 bases stayed unmatched. Per germline, CDR1 SNHLY and CDR2 FYNNEI.

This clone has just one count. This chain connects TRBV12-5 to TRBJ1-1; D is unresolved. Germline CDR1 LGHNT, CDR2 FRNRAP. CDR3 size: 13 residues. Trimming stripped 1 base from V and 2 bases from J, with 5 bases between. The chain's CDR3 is CASGLGGNTEAFF. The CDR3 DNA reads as TGTGCTAGTGGTTTGGGGGGAAACACTGAAGCTTTCTTT.

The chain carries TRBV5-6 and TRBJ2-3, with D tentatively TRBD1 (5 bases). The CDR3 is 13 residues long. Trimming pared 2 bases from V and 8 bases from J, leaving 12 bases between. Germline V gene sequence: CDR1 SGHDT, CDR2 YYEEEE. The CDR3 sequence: CASSFPGSGTQYF. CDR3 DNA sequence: TGTGCCAGCAGCTTCCCAGGGTCCGGTACGCAGTATTTT.

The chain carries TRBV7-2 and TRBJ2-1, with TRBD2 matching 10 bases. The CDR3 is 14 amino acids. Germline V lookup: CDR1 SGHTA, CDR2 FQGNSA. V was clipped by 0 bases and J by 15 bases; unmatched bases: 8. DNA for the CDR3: TGTGCCAGCAGCTTAGCATTGACTAGCGGGTCACCGTTCTTC. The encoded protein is CASSLALTSGSPFF.

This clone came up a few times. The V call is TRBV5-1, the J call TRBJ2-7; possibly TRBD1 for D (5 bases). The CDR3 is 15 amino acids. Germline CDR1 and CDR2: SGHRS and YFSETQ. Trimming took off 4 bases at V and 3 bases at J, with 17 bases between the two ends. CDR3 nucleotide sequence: TGCGCCAGCAGCCGCCGGGCAGGGCAGCGCTACGAGCAGTACTTC. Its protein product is CASSRRAGQRYEQYF. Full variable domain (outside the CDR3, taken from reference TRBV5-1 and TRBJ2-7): KAGVTQTPRYLIKTRGQQVTLSCSPISGHRSVSWYQQTPGQGLQFLFEYFSETQRNKGNFPGRFSGRQFSNSRSEMNVSTLELGDSALYLCASSRRAGQRYEQYFGPGTRLTVT.

This CDR3 reads CASSLVPQETQYF. The CDR3 nucleotides read TGTGCCAGCAGCTTAGTGCCCCAAGAGACCCAGTACTTC. The V call is TRBV7-6, the J call TRBJ2-5; D not resolved. Germline V CDR1 and CDR2: SGHVS, FNYEAQ. This CDR3 contains 13 residues. V was shortened by 1 base and J by 1 base, with 4 bases between the two germline ends. The full variable domain, rest sourced from reference TRBV7-6 and TRBJ2-5, is GAGVSQSPRYKVTKRGQDVALRCDPISGHVSLYWYRQALGQGPEFLTYFNYEAQQDKSGLPNDRFSAERPEGSISTLTIQRTEQRDSAMYRCASSLVPQETQYFGPGTRLLVL.

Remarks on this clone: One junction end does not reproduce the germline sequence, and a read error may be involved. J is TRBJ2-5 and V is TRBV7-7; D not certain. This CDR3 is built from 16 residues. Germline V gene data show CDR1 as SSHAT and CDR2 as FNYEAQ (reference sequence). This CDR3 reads CASSPGSISRGETQYF. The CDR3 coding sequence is TGTGCTAGCAGCCCTGGGTCCATTTCCCGTGGTGAGACCCAGTACTTC.

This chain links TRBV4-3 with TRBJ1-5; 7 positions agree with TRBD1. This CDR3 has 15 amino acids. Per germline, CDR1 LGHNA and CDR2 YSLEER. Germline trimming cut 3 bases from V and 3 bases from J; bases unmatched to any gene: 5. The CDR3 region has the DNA TGCGCCAGCAGCCACGACAGGGCCCTCAATCAGCCCCAGCATTTT. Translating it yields CASSHDRALNQPQHF.

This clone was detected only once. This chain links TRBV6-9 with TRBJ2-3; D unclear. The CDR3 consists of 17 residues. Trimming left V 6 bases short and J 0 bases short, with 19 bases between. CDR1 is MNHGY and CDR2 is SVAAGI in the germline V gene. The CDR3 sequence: CASSSLKRSLSTDTQYF. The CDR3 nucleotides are TGTGCCAGCAGCTCCTTAAAGAGGTCACTTAGCACAGATACGCAGTATTTT.

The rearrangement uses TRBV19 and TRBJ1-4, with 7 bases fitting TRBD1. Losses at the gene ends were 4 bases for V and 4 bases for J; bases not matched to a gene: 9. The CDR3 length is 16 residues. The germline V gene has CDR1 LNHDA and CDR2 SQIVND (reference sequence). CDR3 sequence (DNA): TGTGCCAGTAGTACCCCGGGACAGCCAATTAATGAAAAACTGTTTTTT. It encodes CASSTPGQPINEKLFF.

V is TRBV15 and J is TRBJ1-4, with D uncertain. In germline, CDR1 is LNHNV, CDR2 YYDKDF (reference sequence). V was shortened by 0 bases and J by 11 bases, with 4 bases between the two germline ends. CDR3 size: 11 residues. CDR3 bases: TGTGCCACCAGCAGAGAGGGCAAACTGTTTTTT. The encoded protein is CATSREGKLFF.

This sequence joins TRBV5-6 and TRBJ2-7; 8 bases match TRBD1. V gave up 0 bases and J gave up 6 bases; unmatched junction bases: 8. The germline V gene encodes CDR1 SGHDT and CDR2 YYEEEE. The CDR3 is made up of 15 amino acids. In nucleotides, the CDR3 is TGTGCCAGCAGCTTGGTGGACAGGGTGCACCGCGAGCAGTACTTC. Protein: CASSLVDRVHREQYF. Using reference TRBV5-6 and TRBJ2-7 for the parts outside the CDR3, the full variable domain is DAGVTQSPTHLIKTRGQQVTLRCSPKSGHDTVSWYQQALGQGPQFIFQYYEEEERQRGNFPDRFSGHQFPNYSSELNVNALLLGDSALYLCASSLVDRVHREQYFGPGTRLTVT.

DNA of the CDR3: TGTGCCAGCAGCTCAACCTGGGGTACGCAGTATTTT. Protein: CASSSTWGTQYF. The rearrangement joins TRBV14 to TRBJ2-3; D is unclear. Deletions cut 5 bases from V and 8 bases from J, with 11 bases between. In germline, CDR1 is SGHDN, CDR2 FVKESK. The CDR3 is 12 residues long.

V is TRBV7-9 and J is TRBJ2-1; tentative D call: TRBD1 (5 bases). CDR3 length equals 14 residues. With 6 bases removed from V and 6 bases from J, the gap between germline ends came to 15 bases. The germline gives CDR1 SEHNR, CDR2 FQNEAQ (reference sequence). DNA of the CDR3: TGTGCCAGCAGTCAGCGCCAGGGCCCCAATGAGCAGTTCTTC. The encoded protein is CASSQRQGPNEQFF.

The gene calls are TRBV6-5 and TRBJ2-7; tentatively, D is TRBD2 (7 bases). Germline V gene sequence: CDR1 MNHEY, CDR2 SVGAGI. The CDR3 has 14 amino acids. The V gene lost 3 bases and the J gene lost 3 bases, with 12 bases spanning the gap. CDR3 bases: TGTGCCAGCAGTTATCGGGGGGCCAACTACGAGCAGTACTTC. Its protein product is CASSYRGANYEQYF.

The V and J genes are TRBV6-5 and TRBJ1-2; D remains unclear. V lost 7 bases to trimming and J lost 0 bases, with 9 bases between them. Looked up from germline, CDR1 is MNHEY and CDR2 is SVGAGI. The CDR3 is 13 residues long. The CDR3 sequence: CASTPASNYGYTF. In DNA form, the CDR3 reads TGTGCCAGCACCCCTGCCTCTAACTATGGCTACACCTTC.

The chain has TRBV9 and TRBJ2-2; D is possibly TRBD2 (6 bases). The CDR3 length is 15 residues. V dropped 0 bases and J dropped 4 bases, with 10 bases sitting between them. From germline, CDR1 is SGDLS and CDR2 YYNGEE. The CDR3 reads CASSVAGVGTGELFF. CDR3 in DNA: TGTGCCAGCAGCGTAGCGGGAGTGGGCACCGGGGAGCTGTTTTTT.

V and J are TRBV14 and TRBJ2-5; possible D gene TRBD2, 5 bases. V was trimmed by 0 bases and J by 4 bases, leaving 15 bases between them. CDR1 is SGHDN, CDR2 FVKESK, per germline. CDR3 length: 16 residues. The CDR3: CASSQDIGRSTETQYF. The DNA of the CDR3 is TGTGCCAGCAGCCAAGATATAGGGAGATCAACAGAGACCCAGTACTTC.

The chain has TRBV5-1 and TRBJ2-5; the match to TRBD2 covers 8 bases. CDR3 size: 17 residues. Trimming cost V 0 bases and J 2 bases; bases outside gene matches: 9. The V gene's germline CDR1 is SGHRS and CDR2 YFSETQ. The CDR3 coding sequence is TGCGCCAGCAGCTTGGGTTGGCTAGCGGGCCCACAAGAGACCCAGTACTTC. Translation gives CASSLGWLAGPQETQYF.

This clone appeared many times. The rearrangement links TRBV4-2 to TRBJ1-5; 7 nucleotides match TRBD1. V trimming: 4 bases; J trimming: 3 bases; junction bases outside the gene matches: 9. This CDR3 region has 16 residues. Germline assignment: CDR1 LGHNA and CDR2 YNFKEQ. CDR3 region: CASSPSYGTVNQPQHF. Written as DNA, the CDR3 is TGTGCCAGCAGCCCATCATACGGGACAGTCAATCAGCCCCAGCATTTT.

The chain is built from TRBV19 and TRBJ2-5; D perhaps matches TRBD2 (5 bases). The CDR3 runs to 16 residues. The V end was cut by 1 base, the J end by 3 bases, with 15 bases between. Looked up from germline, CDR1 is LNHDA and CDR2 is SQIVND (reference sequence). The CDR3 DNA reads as TGTGCCAGTAGTATAGGAAGGAGGCCGAGGGAAGAGACCCAGTACTTC. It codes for CASSIGRRPREETQYF.

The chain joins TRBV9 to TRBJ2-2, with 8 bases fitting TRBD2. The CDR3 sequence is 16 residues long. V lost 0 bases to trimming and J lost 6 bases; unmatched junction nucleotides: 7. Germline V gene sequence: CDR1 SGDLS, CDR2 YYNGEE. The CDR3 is CASSVGAGEGAGELFF. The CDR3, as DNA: TGTGCCAGCAGCGTAGGAGCGGGGGAGGGGGCCGGGGAGCTGTTTTTT.